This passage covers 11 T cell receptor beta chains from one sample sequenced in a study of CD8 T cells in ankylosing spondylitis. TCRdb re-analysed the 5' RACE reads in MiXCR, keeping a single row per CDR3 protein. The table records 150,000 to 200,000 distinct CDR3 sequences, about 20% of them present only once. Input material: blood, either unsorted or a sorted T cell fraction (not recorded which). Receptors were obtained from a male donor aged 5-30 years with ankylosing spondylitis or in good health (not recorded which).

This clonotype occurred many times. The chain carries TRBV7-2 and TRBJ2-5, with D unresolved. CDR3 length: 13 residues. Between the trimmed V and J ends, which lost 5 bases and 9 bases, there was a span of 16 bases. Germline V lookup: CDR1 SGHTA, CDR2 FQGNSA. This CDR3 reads CASSAGRLESQYF. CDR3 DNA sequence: TGTGCCAGCAGCGCCGGACGGCTGGAGTCCCAGTACTTC.

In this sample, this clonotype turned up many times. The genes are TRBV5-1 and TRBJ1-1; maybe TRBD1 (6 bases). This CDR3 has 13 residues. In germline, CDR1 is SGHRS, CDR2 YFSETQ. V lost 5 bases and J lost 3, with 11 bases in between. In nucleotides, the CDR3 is TGCGCCAGCAGACAACAGGGAGACACTGAAGCTTTCTTT. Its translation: CASRQQGDTEAFF.

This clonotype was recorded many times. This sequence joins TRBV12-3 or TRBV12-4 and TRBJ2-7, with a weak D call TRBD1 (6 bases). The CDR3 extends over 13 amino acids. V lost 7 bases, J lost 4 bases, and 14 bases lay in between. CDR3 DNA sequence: TGTGCCAGCACTAGGACAGTGATATACGAGCAGTACGTC. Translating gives CASTRTVIYEQYV.

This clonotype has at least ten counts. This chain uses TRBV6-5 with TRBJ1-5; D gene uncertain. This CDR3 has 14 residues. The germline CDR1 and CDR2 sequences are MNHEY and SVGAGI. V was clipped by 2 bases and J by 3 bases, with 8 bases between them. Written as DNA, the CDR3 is TGTGCCAGCAGTTACGGCCGGGACAATCAGCCCCAGCATTTT. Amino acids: CASSYGRDNQPQHF.

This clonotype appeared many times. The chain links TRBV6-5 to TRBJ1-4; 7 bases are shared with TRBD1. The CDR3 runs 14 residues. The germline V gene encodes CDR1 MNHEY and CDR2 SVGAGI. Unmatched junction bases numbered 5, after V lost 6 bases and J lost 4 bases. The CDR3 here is CASRIQGRNEKLFF. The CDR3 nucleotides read TGTGCCAGCAGAATACAGGGGCGTAATGAAAAACTGTTTTTT.

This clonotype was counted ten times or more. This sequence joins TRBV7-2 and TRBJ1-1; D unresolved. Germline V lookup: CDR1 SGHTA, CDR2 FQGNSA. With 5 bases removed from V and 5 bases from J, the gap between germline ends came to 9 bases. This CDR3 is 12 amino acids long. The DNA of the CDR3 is TGTGCCAGCAGCGGTCCCGGGACTGAAGCTTTCTTT. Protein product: CASSGPGTEAFF.

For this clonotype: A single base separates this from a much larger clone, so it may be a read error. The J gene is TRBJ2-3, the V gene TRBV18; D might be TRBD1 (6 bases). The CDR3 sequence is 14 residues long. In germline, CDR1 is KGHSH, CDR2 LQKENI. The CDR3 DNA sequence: TGTGCCAGCTCACCAAACCACAGGACAGATGCGCAGTATTTT. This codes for CASSPNHRTDAQYF.

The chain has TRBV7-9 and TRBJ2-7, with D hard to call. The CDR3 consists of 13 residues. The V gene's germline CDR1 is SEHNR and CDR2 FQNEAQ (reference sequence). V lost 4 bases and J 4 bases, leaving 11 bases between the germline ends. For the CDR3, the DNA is TGTGCCAGCAGCTCCCCCCTCCTGTACGAGCAGTACTTC. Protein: CASSSPLLYEQYF.

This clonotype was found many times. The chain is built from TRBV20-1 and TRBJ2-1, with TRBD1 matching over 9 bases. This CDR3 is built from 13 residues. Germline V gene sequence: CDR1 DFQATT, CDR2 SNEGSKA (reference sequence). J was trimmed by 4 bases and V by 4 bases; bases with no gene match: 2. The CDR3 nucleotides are TGCAGTGCTAAGGGGACAGGGTACAATGAGCAGTTCTTC. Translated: CSAKGTGYNEQFF.

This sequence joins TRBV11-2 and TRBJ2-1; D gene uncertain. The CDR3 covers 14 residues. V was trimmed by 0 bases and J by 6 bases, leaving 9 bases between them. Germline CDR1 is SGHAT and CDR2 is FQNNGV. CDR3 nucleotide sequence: TGTGCCAGCAGCTTAGATCACCTCCCCAATGAGCAGTTCTTC. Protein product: CASSLDHLPNEQFF.

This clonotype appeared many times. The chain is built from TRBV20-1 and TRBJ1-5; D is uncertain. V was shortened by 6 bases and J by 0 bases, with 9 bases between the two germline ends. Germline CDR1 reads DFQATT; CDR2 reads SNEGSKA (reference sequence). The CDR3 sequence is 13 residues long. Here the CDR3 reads CSARQYSNQPQHF. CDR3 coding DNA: TGCAGTGCCCGTCAGTATAGCAATCAGCCCCAGCATTTT.